Listed below are T cell receptor beta chains from one sample, sequenced in a study of blood T cell repertoires in COVID-19. Libraries were prepared by immunoSEQ multiplex PCR; TCRdb keeps only in-frame clonotypes and omits some of them. This table holds a few hundred thousand clones, roughly nine tenths found once. Sequenced input: peripheral blood. These receptors came from a woman between 40 and 50 years old who had recovered from COVID-19. Each CDR3 is given with its conserved first and last residue. The D gene is left open where the match is weak. Where a row states a size, it is once, few, many or the class of an expanded clone; other rows omit it.

j_call cdr3_length v_call d_call clone_size cdr3_nt cdr3_aa
TRBJ1-4 14 TRBV6-1 NA NA TGTGCCAGCAGTGAAGGGCAGGGTCTAAGAAAACTGTTTTTT CASSEGQGLRKLFF
TRBJ2-1 17 TRBV24-1 TRBD2 once TGTGCCACCGGAAGTACTAGCCCGGGACTAGACTACAATGAGCAGTTCTTC CATGSTSPGLDYNEQFF
TRBJ2-1 14 TRBV5-4 TRBD2 NA TGTGCCAGCAGCTCCGGGACTAGTTGGGATGAGCAGTTCTTC CASSSGTSWDEQFF
TRBJ2-3 19 TRBV4-3 TRBD1 once TGCGCCAGCAGCCACAATCGACGGCTGGGACAGGGATTCACAGATACGCAGTATTTT CASSHNRRLGQGFTDTQYF
TRBJ1-4 14 TRBV28 TRBD1 NA TGTGCCAGCACTTATCCAGGGGGTAATGAAAAACTGTTTTTT CASTYPGGNEKLFF
TRBJ2-1 13 TRBV2 NA NA TGTGCCAGCAGTGGGACACTCTACAATGAGCAGTTCTTC CASSGTLYNEQFF
TRBJ1-6 14 TRBV7-2 TRBD1 NA TGTGCCAGCAGCTTCGGGACAGGTTTGCCACCCCTCCACTTT CASSFGTGLPPLHF
TRBJ1-4 16 TRBV5-1 TRBD1 NA TGCGCCAGCAGCTCCGGACAGGGCGTAACTAATGAAAAACTGTTTTTT CASSSGQGVTNEKLFF
TRBJ1-2 16 TRBV19 NA NA TGTGCCAGTAGTATGAGGTTGACTCCCTGGGACTATGGCTACACCTTC CASSMRLTPWDYGYTF
TRBJ1-2 14 TRBV27 TRBD1 NA TGTGCCAGCGGGACAGGGTCATCACCTTATGGCTACACCTTC CASGTGSSPYGYTF
TRBJ1-1 14 TRBV19 NA NA TGTGCCAGTAGGAGGCCTGGGACTGGATTGGATGCTTTCTTT CASRRPGTGLDAFF
TRBJ1-1 15 TRBV4-2 TRBD1 once TGTGCCAGCAGCCAACCGTCACTACAGGGGGCTGAAGCTTTCTTT CASSQPSLQGAEAFF
TRBJ2-2 16 TRBV11-3 NA NA TGTGCCAGCAGCGTGGGAAGTGGGGCGGGAACCGGGGAGCTGTTTTTT CASSVGSGAGTGELFF
TRBJ2-2 16 TRBV27 TRBD2 NA TGTGCCAGCAGCCTTGCCCTAGCGGCGAACACCGGGGAGCTGTTTTTT CASSLALAANTGELFF
TRBJ2-3 12 TRBV14 NA NA TGTGCCAGCAGCCAGGGGCAATATACGCAGTATTTT CASSQGQYTQYF
TRBJ2-1 19 TRBV15 NA NA TGTGCCACCAGCAGAGAGGTCCCCCCAGCGGAAAGCTCCTACAATGAGCAGTTCTTC CATSREVPPAESSYNEQFF
TRBJ2-7 16 TRBV9 NA NA TGTGCCAGCAGCGTAGTAGGTGGGACACCCACCTACGAGCAGTACTTC CASSVVGGTPTYEQYF
TRBJ2-5 15 TRBV7-3 TRBD2 NA TGTGCCAGCAGCTTAACTAGCGGGGGATGGGAGACCCAGTACTTC CASSLTSGGWETQYF
TRBJ2-7 15 TRBV5-6 NA once TGTGCCAGCAGCTTTCGGGACTCCAGCTCCTACGAGCAGTACTTC CASSFRDSSSYEQYF
TRBJ2-1 16 TRBV7-2 TRBD2 NA TGTGCCAGCAGCTTTCCGACTAGCCCACCTCTAGATGAGCAGTTCTTC CASSFPTSPPLDEQFF
TRBJ1-1 16 TRBV7-3 NA few TGTGCCAGCAGCCCTTCCCCAGGGTTCCCAAACACTGAAGCTTTCTTT CASSPSPGFPNTEAFF
TRBJ1-5 12 TRBV5-6 NA NA TGTGCCAGCAGCTTTTTCGATCAGCCCCAGCATTTT CASSFFDQPQHF
TRBJ2-2 11 TRBV29-1 NA NA TGCAGCGTAGCGAGGTCCGGGGAGCTGTTTTTT CSVARSGELFF
TRBJ1-1 15 TRBV11-2 NA NA TGTGCCAGCAGCCTACTACAGGATATGAACACTGAAGCTTTCTTT CASSLLQDMNTEAFF
TRBJ1-4 16 TRBV18 NA few TGTGCCAGCTCCCCTCTCGGACCAGAGGGTAATGAAAAACTGTTTTTT CASSPLGPEGNEKLFF
TRBJ2-2 15 TRBV5-1 TRBD1 NA TGCGCCAGCAGCTTGGGGACAGGGCCCTCTGGGGAGCTGTTTTTT CASSLGTGPSGELFF
TRBJ1-5 17 TRBV1 NA NA TGCACCAGCAGCCAGCCGGACAGGATCGGAATAAATCAGCCCCAGCATTTT CTSSQPDRIGINQPQHF
TRBJ1-1 15 TRBV19 NA NA TGTGCCAGCTCCCCCGCCTTGGGCCTGAACACTGAAGCTTTCTTT CASSPALGLNTEAFF